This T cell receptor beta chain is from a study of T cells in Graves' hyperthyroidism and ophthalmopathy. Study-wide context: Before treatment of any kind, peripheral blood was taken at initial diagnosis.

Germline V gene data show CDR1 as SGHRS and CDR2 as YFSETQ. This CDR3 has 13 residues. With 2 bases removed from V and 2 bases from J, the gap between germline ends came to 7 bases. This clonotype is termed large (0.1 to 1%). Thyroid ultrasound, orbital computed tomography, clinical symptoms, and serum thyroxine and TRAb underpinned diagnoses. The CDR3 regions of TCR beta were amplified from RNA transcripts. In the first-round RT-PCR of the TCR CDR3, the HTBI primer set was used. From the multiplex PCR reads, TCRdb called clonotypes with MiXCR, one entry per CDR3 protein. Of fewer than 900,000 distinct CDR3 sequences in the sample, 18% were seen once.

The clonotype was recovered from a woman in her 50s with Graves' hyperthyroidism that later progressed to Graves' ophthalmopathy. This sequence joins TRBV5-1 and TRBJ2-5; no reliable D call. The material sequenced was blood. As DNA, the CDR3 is TGCGCCAGCAGCTTTGCACAGCAAGAGACCCAGTACTTC. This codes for CASSFAQQETQYF.